The sequence of this T cell receptor (beta chain) was determined in a study of T cells in Graves' hyperthyroidism and ophthalmopathy. The study's findings and limits: Ophthalmopathy could be told apart from stable hyperthyroidism with a 13 V-J model. It was a median about 7.1 months before onset that the model predicted ophthalmopathy.

Authors of the study amplified TCR beta CDR3 regions from RNA transcripts. The study used the HTBI primer set for a first-round RT-PCR of the TCR CDR3. TCRdb re-called the multiplex PCR reads with MiXCR, one entry per CDR3 protein. The sample yields 620,000 or so distinct CDR3 sequences, around 15% seen once. This clonotype was observed many times. Its matching antigen is unknown. The germline CDR1 and CDR2 sequences are SQVTM and ANQGSEA. Trimming took 4 bases from V and 2 from J, leaving 9 bases between them. The CDR3 extends over 13 amino acids. At least 3 on the Clinical Activity Score was recorded for ophthalmopathy patients, who also had NOSPECS grade at least 4 and duration under 3 months. Fresh peripheral blood, under 13 ml, was the source of the PBMCs.

The chain has TRBV29-1 and TRBJ1-5; the D gene is possibly TRBD1 (5 bases). The specimen was blood. The TCR comes from a woman aged 45-59 years with Graves' ophthalmopathy. For the CDR3, the DNA is TGCAGCGTTGGAGGGGACGGCAATCAGCCCCAGCATTTT. It specifies CSVGGDGNQPQHF.